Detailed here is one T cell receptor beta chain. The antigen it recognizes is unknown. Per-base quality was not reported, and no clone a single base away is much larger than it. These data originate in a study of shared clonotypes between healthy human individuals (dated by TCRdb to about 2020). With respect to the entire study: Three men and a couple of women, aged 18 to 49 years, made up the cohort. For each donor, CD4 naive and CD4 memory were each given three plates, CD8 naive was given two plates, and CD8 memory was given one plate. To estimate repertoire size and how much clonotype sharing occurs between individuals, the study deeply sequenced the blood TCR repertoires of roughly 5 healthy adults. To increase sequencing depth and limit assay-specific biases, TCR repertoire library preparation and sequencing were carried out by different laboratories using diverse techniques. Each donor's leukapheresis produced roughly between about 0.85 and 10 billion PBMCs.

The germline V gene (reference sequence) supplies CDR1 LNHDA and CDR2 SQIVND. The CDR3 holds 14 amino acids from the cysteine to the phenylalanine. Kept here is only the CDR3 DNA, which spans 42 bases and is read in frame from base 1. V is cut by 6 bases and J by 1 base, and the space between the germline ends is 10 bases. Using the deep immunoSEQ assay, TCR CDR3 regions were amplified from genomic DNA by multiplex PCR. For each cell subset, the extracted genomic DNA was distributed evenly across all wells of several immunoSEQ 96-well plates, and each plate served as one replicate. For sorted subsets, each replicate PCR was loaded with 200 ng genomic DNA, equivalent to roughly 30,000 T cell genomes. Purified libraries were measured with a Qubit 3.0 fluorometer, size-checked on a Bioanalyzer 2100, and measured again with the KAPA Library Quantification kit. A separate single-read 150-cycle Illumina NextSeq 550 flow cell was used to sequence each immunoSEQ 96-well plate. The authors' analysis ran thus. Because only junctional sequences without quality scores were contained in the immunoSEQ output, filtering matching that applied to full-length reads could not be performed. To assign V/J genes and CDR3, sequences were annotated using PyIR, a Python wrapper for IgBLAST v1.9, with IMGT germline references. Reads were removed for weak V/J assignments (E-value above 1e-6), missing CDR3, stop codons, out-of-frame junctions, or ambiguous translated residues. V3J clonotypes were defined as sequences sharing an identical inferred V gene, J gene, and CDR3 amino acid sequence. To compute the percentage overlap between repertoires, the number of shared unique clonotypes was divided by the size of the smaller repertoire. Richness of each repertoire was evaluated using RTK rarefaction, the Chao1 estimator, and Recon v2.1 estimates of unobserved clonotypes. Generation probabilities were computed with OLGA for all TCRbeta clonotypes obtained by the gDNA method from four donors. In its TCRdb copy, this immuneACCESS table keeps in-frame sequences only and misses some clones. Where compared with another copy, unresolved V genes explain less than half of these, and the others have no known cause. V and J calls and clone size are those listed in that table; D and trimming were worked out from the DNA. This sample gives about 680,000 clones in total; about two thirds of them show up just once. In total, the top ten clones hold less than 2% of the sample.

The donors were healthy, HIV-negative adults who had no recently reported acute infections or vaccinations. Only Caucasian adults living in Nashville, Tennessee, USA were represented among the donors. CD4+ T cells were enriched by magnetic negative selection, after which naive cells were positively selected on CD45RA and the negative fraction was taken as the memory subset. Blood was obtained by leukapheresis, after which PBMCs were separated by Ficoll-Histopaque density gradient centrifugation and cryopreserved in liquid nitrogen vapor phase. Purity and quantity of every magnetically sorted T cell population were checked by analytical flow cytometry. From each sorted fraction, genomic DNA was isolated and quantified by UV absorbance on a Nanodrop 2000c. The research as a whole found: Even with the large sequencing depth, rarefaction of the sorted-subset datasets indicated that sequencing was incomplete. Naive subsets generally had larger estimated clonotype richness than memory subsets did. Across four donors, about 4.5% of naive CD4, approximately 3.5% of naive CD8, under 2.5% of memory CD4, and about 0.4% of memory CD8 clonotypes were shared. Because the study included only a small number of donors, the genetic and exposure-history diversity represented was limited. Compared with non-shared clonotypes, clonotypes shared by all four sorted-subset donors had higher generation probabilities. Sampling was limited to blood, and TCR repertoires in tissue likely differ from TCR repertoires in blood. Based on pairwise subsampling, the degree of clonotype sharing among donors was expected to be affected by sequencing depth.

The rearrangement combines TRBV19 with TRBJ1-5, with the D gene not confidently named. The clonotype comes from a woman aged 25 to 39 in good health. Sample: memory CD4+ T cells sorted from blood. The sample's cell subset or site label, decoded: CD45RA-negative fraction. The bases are TGTGCCAGTAGGATTTCCCGAAGCAATCAGCCCCAGCATTTT. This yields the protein CASRISRSNQPQHF.